This T cell receptor (beta chain) was recovered during a study of T cell repertoires in cytomegalovirus infection. The germline V gene has CDR1 LNHDA and CDR2 SQIVND (reference sequence). This CDR3 has 14 amino acids. V gave up 3 bases and J gave up 6 bases; unmatched junction bases: 5. MiXCR was run by TCRdb on the reads, yielding one entry per CDR3 protein. The sample holds some 240,000 distinct CDR3 sequences, around 15% seen once. Material: CD8+ T cells from PBMCs. This receptor was obtained from a human donor in good health (CMV status not recorded). Some clones in this sample may be carry-over from other donors' samples. The rearrangement joins TRBV19 to TRBJ2-3, with TRBD2 identical over 8 bases. As DNA, the CDR3 is TGTGCCAGTAGTATGGGACTAGGAATGGATACGCAGTATTTT. This encodes CASSMGLGMDTQYF.